One sample yielded the 16 T cell receptor beta chains listed below, sequenced in a study of blood T cell repertoires in COVID-19. Produced via immunoSEQ multiplex PCR; TCRdb's table is partial and in-frame only. The sample has fewer than 25,000 clones, about 89% seen once. Material for sequencing was peripheral blood. The origin of the receptors is a woman aged 60-75 years with active COVID-19.

The chain recombines TRBV29-1 with TRBJ2-1, with 7 bases aligning to TRBD2. There are 14 residues in the CDR3. The J segment lost 6 bases and the V segment lost 8 bases, leaving 13 bases of the junction unmatched. The germline gives CDR1 SQVTM, CDR2 ANQGSEA. In DNA form, the CDR3 reads TGCAGCTTTATATGGGGGGGGTTGTCCAATGAGCAGTTCTTC. Protein sequence: CSFIWGGLSNEQFF.

By sample share, this clone is medium-sized. V is TRBV6-5 and J is TRBJ1-3; 7 bases map to TRBD1. Germline-derived CDR1 and CDR2 are MNHEY and SVGAGI. V lost 5 bases, J lost 1 base, and 5 bases stayed unmatched. The CDR3 has 15 residues. Here the CDR3 reads CASSTATGSGNTIYF. CDR3 coding DNA: TGTGCCAGCAGTACCGCGACAGGGTCTGGAAACACCATATATTTT.

The V call is TRBV9, the J call TRBJ2-3; 11 nucleotides agree with TRBD1. The V gene's germline CDR1 is SGDLS and CDR2 YYNGEE. The CDR3 has 17 amino acids. With V trimmed by 6 bases and J by 4 bases, 13 bases remained unmatched. CDR3 sequence reads: CASNGQGAVLPSDTQYF. The CDR3, as DNA: TGTGCCAGCAATGGACAGGGGGCTGTACTCCCTTCAGATACGCAGTATTTT.

The chain employs TRBV9 and TRBJ2-4, with 8 bases identical to TRBD1. The junction had 4 bases not matched to a gene; V was cut back by 3 bases and J by 5 bases. The CDR3 has 14 residues. Looked up from germline, CDR1 is SGDLS and CDR2 is YYNGEE. The CDR3: CASSATGAENIQYF. DNA of the CDR3: TGTGCCAGCAGCGCGACAGGGGCGGAAAACATTCAGTACTTC.

The J gene is TRBJ1-1, the V gene TRBV12-3 or TRBV12-4; tentative D call: TRBD1 (5 bases). V was trimmed by 4 bases and J by 5 bases, leaving 11 bases between them. The CDR3 extends over 13 amino acids. Written as DNA, the CDR3 is TGTGCCAGCAGTTGGGGCGGGGGGACTGAAGCTTTCTTT. Its translation is CASSWGGGTEAFF.

V is TRBV25-1 and J is TRBJ2-5; D not certain. The length of the CDR3 is 12 residues. V was clipped by 1 base and J by 5 bases, with 5 bases between them. Per the germline V gene, CDR1 is MGHDK and CDR2 is SYGVNS. CDR3 residues: CASSESRETQYF. The CDR3 DNA reads TGTGCCAGCAGTGAATCCCGGGAGACCCAGTACTTC.

The V and J genes are TRBV3-1 (or the pseudogene TRBV3-2) and TRBJ2-3; 14 bases are shared with TRBD2. The germline gives CDR1 LGHDT, CDR2 YNNKEL (reference sequence). Losses at the gene ends were 3 bases for V and 10 bases for J; bases not matched to a gene: 9. The CDR3 is 16 residues long. The chain's CDR3 is CASSQGGLAGVPAQYF. The CDR3 nucleotides are TGTGCCAGCAGCCAGGGGGGACTAGCGGGGGTCCCGGCGCAGTATTTT.

Concerning this clone itself: Other DNA sequences from this sample encode an identical CDR3 as well. This chain links TRBV5-1 with TRBJ1-1; D perhaps matches TRBD1 (6 bases). The CDR3 runs 14 residues. The V gene lost 0 bases and the J gene lost 3 bases, with 9 bases spanning the gap. CDR1 SGHRS and CDR2 YFSETQ come from the germline V gene. CDR3 DNA: TGCGCCAGCAGCTTGGCGGGGGGCTACACTGAAGCTTTCTTT. Translated: CASSLAGGYTEAFF.

The chain employs TRBV4-1 and TRBJ2-1; D is possibly TRBD1 (7 bases). V lost 0 bases, J lost 0 bases, and 9 bases lay in between. The CDR3 runs 16 residues. Germline values: CDR1 MGHRA, CDR2 YSYEKL. In DNA form, the CDR3 reads TGCGCCAGCAGCCAAGACCAGGGGGGCTCCTACAATGAGCAGTTCTTC. Translating it yields CASSQDQGGSYNEQFF.

DNA for the CDR3: TGTGCCAGCAGCGTCGAACCGGGACAGAATTACGAGCAGTACTTC. It translates to CASSVEPGQNYEQYF. The rearrangement links TRBV9 to TRBJ2-7, with 7 bases matching TRBD1. With V trimmed by 2 bases and J by 4 bases, 9 bases remained unmatched. CDR1 SGDLS and CDR2 YYNGEE come from the germline V gene. There are 15 residues in the CDR3.

V is TRBV19 and J is TRBJ2-3; 11 bases align to TRBD2. V was pared by 7 bases and J by 0 bases, with 6 bases of the junction left unmatched. The CDR3 spans 16 residues. Germline V gene data show CDR1 as LNHDA and CDR2 as SQIVND (reference sequence). The CDR3 reads CASTPLAGGSTDTQYF. The DNA for the CDR3 is TGTGCCAGTACCCCCCTAGCGGGGGGTAGCACAGATACGCAGTATTTT.

J is TRBJ2-3 and V is TRBV10-3, with TRBD2 identical over 7 bases. The ends lost 10 bases at V and 2 bases at J; junction bases unmatched: 6. The CDR3 has 13 residues. The V gene's germline CDR1 is ENHRY and CDR2 SYGVKD. The CDR3 DNA follows: TGTGCCAGCGGGGGAGGGCTCACAGATACGCAGTATTTT. It yields the protein CASGGGLTDTQYF.

V is TRBV5-1 and J is TRBJ1-2; D is possibly TRBD1 (6 bases). The CDR3 runs to 13 residues. Germline-derived CDR1 and CDR2 are SGHRS and YFSETQ. Trimming removed 0 bases at V and 9 bases at J, with 12 bases between. The CDR3 nucleotides are TGCGCCAGCAGCTTGGAAGGGGGTCGGCGCTACACCTTC. Translating gives CASSLEGGRRYTF.

The rearrangement links TRBV7-2 to TRBJ1-4, with D possibly matching TRBD1 (6 bases). Germline V gene data show CDR1 as SGHTA and CDR2 as FQGNSA. V lost 4 bases, J lost 2 bases, and 11 bases lay in between. The length of the CDR3 is 15 residues. The DNA of the CDR3 is TGTGCCAGCAGCTCTGACAGGAATACTAATGAAAAACTGTTTTTT. Amino acid sequence: CASSSDRNTNEKLFF.

This rearrangement joins TRBV25-1 to TRBJ2-3; 9 bases fit TRBD2. Per the germline V gene, CDR1 is MGHDK and CDR2 is SYGVNS. This CDR3 region has 15 residues. The ends lost 6 bases at V and 8 bases at J; junction bases unmatched: 12. The CDR3 DNA is TGTGCCAGCAGCCTCGGGGTAGCGGGGGCGGGTACGCAGTATTTT. It codes for CASSLGVAGAGTQYF. The variable domain in full, completed from reference TRBV25-1 and TRBJ2-3, reads EADIYQTPRYLVIGTGKKITLECSQTMGHDKMYWYQQDPGMELHLIHYSYGVNSTEKGDLSSESTVSRIRTEHFPLTLESARPSHTSQYLCASSLGVAGAGTQYFGPGTRLTVL.

This chain links TRBV6-5 with TRBJ1-3; D might be TRBD1 (6 bases). Germline V gene data show CDR1 as MNHEY and CDR2 as SVGAGI. V gave up 7 bases and J gave up 2 bases, with 12 bases separating them. This CDR3 has 14 amino acids. CDR3 region: CASTTQGTGNTIYF. In DNA, the CDR3 is TGTGCCAGCACTACACAGGGAACTGGAAACACCATATATTTT.